The 13 T cell receptor beta chains below come from one sample, sequenced in a study of T cell responses to AZD1222 COVID-19 vaccine. The protocol was immunoSEQ multiplex PCR, while the TCRdb copy is restricted to in-frame clones and leaves out a portion. The table shows about 200,000 clones, with roughly 92% occurring only once. The sample here was peripheral blood, taken 28 days after the second AZD1222 dose. All receptors derive from an adult who received the AZD1222 COVID-19 vaccine.

The V gene is TRBV12-3 or TRBV12-4, the J gene TRBJ1-5; D call uncertain. This CDR3 comprises 12 residues. V shed 3 bases and J shed 7 bases, with 7 bases lying between them. Written as DNA, the CDR3 is TGTGCCAGCAGTTTTGTCCTACAGCCCCAGCATTTT. Translation gives CASSFVLQPQHF.

The V and J genes are TRBV7-2 and TRBJ1-2, with D hard to call. The CDR3 contains 14 residues. V was trimmed by 3 bases and J by 1 base, leaving 9 bases between them. Germline CDR1 reads SGHTA; CDR2 reads FQGNSA. This chain's CDR3 is CASSFRRINYGYTF. The CDR3, as DNA: TGTGCCAGCAGCTTTAGGAGAATTAACTATGGCTACACCTTC.

The chain combines TRBV21-1 with TRBJ1-2. TRBV21-1 is given as a pseudogene. The CDR3 runs to 15 residues. The CDR3 loop reads CASPPRVSADYGYTF. The CDR3 DNA sequence: TGTGCCAGCCCCCCTCGAGTCTCAGCAGACTATGGCTACACCTTC.

The chain uses TRBV7-9 and TRBJ2-2, with D perhaps TRBD1 (5 bases). V was cut by 3 bases and J by 3 bases, with 5 bases left in between. CDR3 length equals 13 residues. The germline gives CDR1 SEHNR, CDR2 FQNEAQ (reference sequence). CDR3 region: CASSFRDTGELFF. The CDR3, as DNA: TGTGCCAGCAGCTTCAGGGACACCGGGGAGCTGTTTTTT.

V and J are TRBV2 and TRBJ2-1, with TRBD1 identical over 7 bases. The CDR3 spans 16 residues. Germline CDR1 SNHLY, CDR2 FYNNEI. The J segment lost 7 bases and the V segment lost 5 bases, leaving 14 bases of the junction unmatched. The CDR3 sequence is CASSQTTGNSGNEQFF. For the CDR3, the DNA is TGTGCCAGCAGTCAAACGACAGGGAATTCGGGGAATGAGCAGTTCTTC.

This clone appeared a single time. The chain couples TRBV9 to TRBJ2-3; TRBD1 might be the D (6 bases). The germline CDR1 and CDR2 sequences are SGDLS and YYNGEE. Trimming shortened V by 2 bases and J by 0 bases, and 13 bases separated the two germline ends. The CDR3 loop spans 16 amino acids. CDR3 in DNA: TGTGCCAGCAGCGTCACTGGGACACCTAGCACAGATACGCAGTATTTT. Its protein product is CASSVTGTPSTDTQYF.

There are a few counts of this clone. The chain recombines TRBV29-1 with TRBJ1-1; D is uncertain. V lost 8 bases and J lost 1, with 5 bases in between. The length of the CDR3 is 10 residues. CDR1 and CDR2 (germline): SQVTM, ANQGSEA. CDR3 sequence (DNA): TGCAGCAGGAAGAACACTGAAGCTTTCTTT. This codes for CSRKNTEAFF.

The table lists this clone with a count of one. This rearrangement joins TRBV19 to TRBJ1-2; 8 nucleotides match TRBD1. CDR3 length: 16 residues. The J segment lost 8 bases and the V segment lost 5 bases, leaving 16 bases of the junction unmatched. CDR1 is LNHDA, CDR2 SQIVND, per germline (reference sequence). CDR3 nucleotides: TGTGCCAGTAGTCTCACCGCGACAGGGGAAGGAATCGGCTACACCTTC. Protein: CASSLTATGEGIGYTF.

This rearrangement joins TRBV27 to TRBJ1-1; D call uncertain. There are 14 residues in the CDR3. In germline, CDR1 is MNHEY, CDR2 SMNVEV (reference sequence). V was clipped by 8 bases and J by 1 base, with 14 bases between them. The DNA of the CDR3 is TGTGCCAGCTGCGCCGCCGATAGGAACACTGAAGCTTTCTTT. Amino acids: CASCAADRNTEAFF.

The chain combines TRBV4-1 with TRBJ1-2; tentative D call: TRBD1 (5 bases). This CDR3 contains 17 residues. The V and J ends lost 1 base and 4 bases respectively, with 19 bases between them. Germline values: CDR1 MGHRA, CDR2 YSYEKL. The CDR3 loop is CASSQGPGVGVSYGYTF. The CDR3 region has the DNA TGCGCCAGCAGCCAAGGCCCGGGGGTGGGGGTCAGCTATGGCTACACCTTC.

This chain links TRBV19 with TRBJ1-2; 9 bases are a match to TRBD1. V lost 6 bases to trimming and J lost 4 bases; unmatched junction nucleotides: 6. CDR1 and CDR2 (germline): LNHDA, SQIVND (reference sequence). The CDR3 runs 14 residues. The CDR3 coding sequence is TGTGCCAGTAGGTTGGACAGGGGAGGCTATGGCTACACCTTC. Its protein product is CASRLDRGGYGYTF.

The chain couples TRBV6-6 to TRBJ1-1; D may be TRBD1 (5 bases). The CDR3 loop spans 13 amino acids. CDR1 is MNHNY and CDR2 is SVGAGI in the germline V gene (reference sequence). Trimming removed 2 bases at V and 8 bases at J, with 12 bases between. The CDR3 is CASSYRGSTEAFF. CDR3 bases: TGTGCCAGCAGTTACAGGGGAAGTACCGAAGCTTTCTTT.

The V gene is TRBV11-1, the J gene TRBJ1-1, with D perhaps TRBD1 (5 bases). Per germline, CDR1 SGHAT and CDR2 FQDESV (reference sequence). The length of the CDR3 is 15 residues. V lost 7 bases and J lost 4, with 19 bases in between. The CDR3 protein is CASTSPGDPVTEAFF. CDR3 DNA: TGTGCCAGCACCTCGCCTGGGGACCCAGTCACTGAAGCTTTCTTT.